The T cell receptor beta chain described here comes from a study of T cells after yellow fever vaccination. Points from the study as a whole: Clonotype sharing between CD4 and CD8 compartments was small. Reappearance after the booster was observed for most primary-vaccination clones (roughly 97% CD4, around 90% CD8). A secondary response was less intense yet reached its peak sooner, at day 5 versus 15.

CDR1 DFQATT and CDR2 SNEGSKA come from the germline V gene (reference sequence). The CDR3 has 15 amino acids. Trimming took 0 bases from V and 2 from J; bases not matched to a gene: 3. Worth noting for this clonotype: Its cognate antigen is unknown. A much larger clone lies a single base off, so this may be a read error.

A universal primer site and UMIs were added as TCR cDNA was made by 5'RACE template switching. TCRdb fed the 5' RACE reads into MiXCR, producing one record per CDR3 protein. The sample consists of 250,000 or so distinct CDR3 sequences, less than 9% of them appearing once. The gene calls are TRBV20-1 and TRBJ2-3; 9 bases map to TRBD2. The receptor comes from a man aged 25 to 40 who received the YFV17D yellow fever vaccine. The sample was CD4+ T cells sorted from PBMCs, taken 15 days after the yellow fever booster vaccination. The CDR3 loop reads CSARDPSGNTDTQYF. The CDR3 nucleotides read TGCAGTGCTAGAGACCCTAGCGGGAACACAGATACGCAGTATTTT.